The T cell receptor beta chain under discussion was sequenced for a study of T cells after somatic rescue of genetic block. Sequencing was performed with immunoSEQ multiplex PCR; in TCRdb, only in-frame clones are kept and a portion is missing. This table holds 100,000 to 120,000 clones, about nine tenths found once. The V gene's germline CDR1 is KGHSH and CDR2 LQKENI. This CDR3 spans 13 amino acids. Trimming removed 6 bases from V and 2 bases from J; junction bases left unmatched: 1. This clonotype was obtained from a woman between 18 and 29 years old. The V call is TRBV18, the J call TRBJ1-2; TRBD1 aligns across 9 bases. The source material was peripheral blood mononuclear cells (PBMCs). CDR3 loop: CASSDRGNYGYTF. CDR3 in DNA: TGTGCCAGCTCGGACAGGGGAAACTATGGCTACACCTTC.